The present TCR beta chain was sequenced within a study of shared clonotypes between healthy human individuals. Some clones are missing from TCRdb's copy, which holds only in-frame ones; the method was immunoSEQ multiplex PCR. Here the sample spans 300,000 or so clones, around 74% being singletons. Trimming took 0 bases from V and 7 from J; bases not matched to a gene: 6. Germline V CDR1 and CDR2: LNHNV, YYDKDF (reference sequence). This CDR3 spans 16 amino acids. The sequence derives from a man aged 25 to 40 in good health. The chain joins TRBV15 to TRBJ2-2; 9 nucleotides align to TRBD2. Sequenced: memory CD4+ T cells sorted from blood. The sample's subset: CD45RA-negative fraction. The CDR3 reads CATSRDGAGGGGELFF. The CDR3 DNA reads as TGTGCCACCAGCAGAGATGGAGCGGGAGGTGGCGGGGAGCTGTTTTTT.